Below, one T cell receptor beta chain is given with its context. Sequencing was performed with immunoSEQ multiplex PCR; in TCRdb, only in-frame clones are kept and a portion is missing. The data show about 15,000 clones, roughly 84% seen once. The sample originates from a study of CD4+ T cells in melanoma. The CDR3 spans 14 residues. Germline lookup yields CDR1 SGHDT and CDR2 YYEEEE. With V trimmed by 1 base and J by 3 bases, 2 bases remained unmatched. The receptor comes from a human donor with melanoma. The material sequenced was cells from a culture (not recorded whether cultured in vitro). V and J are TRBV5-6 and TRBJ1-2; 8 bases are a match to TRBD1. The chain's CDR3 is CASSLSRGHYGYTF. The CDR3 nucleotides are TGTGCCAGCAGCTTGTCCAGGGGGCACTATGGCTACACCTTC.